The entry that follows covers one T cell receptor (beta chain) sequence. Its target is not known. The data originate from a study of CXCR3-negative and CXCR3-positive naive CD8 T cells. The libraries of TRB cDNA were constructed through 5' RACE using UMI labels. TCRdb reanalyzed the 5' RACE reads and collapses them to one entry per CDR3 protein, without DNA. The data include about 66,000 distinct CDR3 sequences; the top ten clones carry 4.3%. The CDR3 runs 15 residues. CDR1 MDHEN and CDR2 SYDVKM come from the germline V gene. Findings and caveats of the study: TCR strength was inferred from TRB CDR3 properties, while surface CD5 was comparable between naive subsets. TRB CDR3 hydrophobicity was greater in CXCR3-positive naive cells than in CXCR3-negative naive cells. Naive CXCR3-negative and CXCR3-positive cells had similar TRBV-TRBJ usage; memory differed.

This sequence joins TRBV28 and TRBJ2-1; TCRdb proposes TRBD1, but this gene call is untestable without DNA. The specimen was naive CXCR3- CD8+ T cells from blood. As to subset: CD45RO-CCR7+CD27+CD95- naive CD8+ T cells lacking CXCR3 (TNR3-). The source of this sequence is a human donor in good health. Some clones in this sample may be carry-over from other donors' samples. The CDR3 here is CASRGGDSSYNEQFF.